The TCR beta chain under discussion was sequenced for a study of CD8 T cells in Susac syndrome. This CDR3 has 15 amino acids. Germline assignment: CDR1 SGHTA and CDR2 FQGNSA. V lost 3 bases to trimming and J lost 5 bases, with 16 bases between them. The authors reverse transcribed roughly 0.5 to 1 ug RNA with random hexamers. TCRdb reprocessed the immunoSEQ multiplex PCR reads via MiXCR and lists one record per CDR3 protein. The data contain about 140,000 distinct CDR3 sequences, around 95% of them seen just once; the ten biggest clones take up 0.14%. The genes are TRBV7-2 and TRBJ2-5; a weak D match, TRBD2 (6 bases). The sequencing input was CD4+ T cells from PBMCs. The receptor comes from a human donor with Susac syndrome. CDR3 in amino acids: CASSLSNIAGETQYF. DNA for the CDR3: TGTGCCAGCAGCTTGTCAAACATCGCGGGGGAGACCCAGTACTTC. Looking up the rest from reference TRBV7-2 and TRBJ2-5 gives the full variable domain: GAGVSQSPSNKVTEKGKDVELRCDPISGHTALYWYRQSLGQGLEFLIYFQGNSAPDKSGLPSDRFSAERTGGSVSTLTIQRTQQEDSAVYLCASSLSNIAGETQYFGPGTRLLVL.